The 29 T cell receptor beta chains presented below share a single source sample, sequenced in a study of blood T cells in healthy people across ages. It was with a sample-barcoded 5' primer and a J-beta primer mix that a second PCR of about 7 to 12 cycles was run. TCRdb re-called the 5' RACE reads with MiXCR, one entry per CDR3 protein. Here the sample spans about 800,000 distinct CDR3 sequences, 25% being singletons. The data were also submitted as part of a second study, on T cells of mothers and their children.

Sequenced input: blood. These receptors were obtained from a boy between 10 and 17 years old in good health.

This clonotype was counted a few times. An end of the junction differs from the germline gene, which may be a read error. The chain recombines TRBV7-8 with TRBJ2-7; D possibly matches TRBD1 or TRBD2 (5 bases each). The germline CDR1 and CDR2 sequences are SGHVS and FQNEAQ. The CDR3 sequence is 15 residues long. The CDR3 loop reads CASSLAGASSYGQYF. The CDR3, as DNA: TGTGCCAGCAGCTTGGCCGGGGCCAGCTCCTACGGGCAGTACTTC.

This clonotype came up many times. The genes are TRBV6-5 and TRBJ1-1; maybe TRBD1 (6 bases). The CDR3 loop spans 14 amino acids. V lost 4 bases and J lost 0, with 9 bases in between. The germline V gene has CDR1 MNHEY and CDR2 SVGAGI. The CDR3 here is CASSLQGLNTEAFF. The CDR3 nucleotides are TGTGCCAGCAGTTTACAGGGATTGAACACTGAAGCTTTCTTT.

This clonotype has just a few counts. The rearrangement links TRBV12-3 or TRBV12-4 to TRBJ1-4; TRBD1 matches 8 bases. V was clipped by 7 bases and J by 7 bases; unmatched bases: 8. This CDR3 has 14 amino acids. The CDR3 DNA reads TGTGCCAGCACCGTACAGGGGGGGAGTGAAAAACTGTTTTTT. The encoded protein is CASTVQGGSEKLFF.

This clonotype has just a few counts. This chain links TRBV28 with TRBJ2-4; D assignment may be TRBD1 or TRBD2 (6 bases each). The CDR3 contains 15 residues. Per the germline V gene, CDR1 is MDHEN and CDR2 is SYDVKM. The V end was cut by 10 bases, the J end by 3 bases, with 19 bases between. This CDR3 reads CAIMGGGGVKNIQYF. The CDR3 region has the DNA TGTGCCATCATGGGCGGAGGGGGAGTCAAAAACATTCAGTACTTC.

The rearrangement uses TRBV2 and TRBJ2-5; TRBD1 or TRBD2 may be the D gene (5 bases each). This CDR3 comprises 15 residues. Per germline, CDR1 SNHLY and CDR2 FYNNEI. V lost 4 bases, J lost 2 bases, and 14 bases lay in between. CDR3 nucleotides: TGTGCCAGCAGTGGAGGGGCAGGGAAGCAAGAGACCCAGTACTTC. Encoded protein: CASSGGAGKQETQYF.

This chain uses TRBV10-3 with TRBJ1-4, with TRBD1 matching 9 bases. The CDR3 totals 15 residues. Germline loops: CDR1 ENHRY, CDR2 SYGVKD. The V gene end was trimmed by 2 bases and the J gene end by 7 bases; junction bases not matched to a gene: 5. CDR3 residues: CAISEQTGGLEKLFF. CDR3 in DNA: TGTGCCATCAGTGAGCAGACAGGGGGACTTGAAAAACTGTTTTTT.

As concerns this clonotype: This may be a read error, as it is one base from a much larger clone. The J gene is TRBJ2-6, the V gene TRBV6-2 or TRBV6-3; a possible D gene is TRBD1 (6 bases). The CDR3 consists of 15 residues. Germline values: CDR1 MNHEY, CDR2 SVGEGT. CDR3 protein: CASRKQGPGANDLTF. The CDR3 bases are TGTGCCAGCAGAAAACAGGGTCCTGGGGCCAACGACCTGACTTTC.

As regards this clonotype: The junction departs from germline at one end; a sequencing error may be responsible. The rearrangement links TRBV29-1 to TRBJ2-1; no clear D gene. This CDR3 is 11 amino acids long. Germline V CDR1 and CDR2: SQVTM, ANQGSEA. CDR3 amino acids: CSVEGSGEQSF. Written as DNA, the CDR3 is TGCAGCGTTGAAGGTTCGGGTGAGCAGTCCTTC.

The CDR3 reads CASADPTGTGDEKLFF. CDR3 nucleotides: TGTGCCAGCGCAGACCCAACCGGGACAGGTGATGAAAAACTGTTTTTT. The chain links TRBV6-1 to TRBJ1-4; 8 bases fit TRBD1. Germline values: CDR1 MNHNS, CDR2 SASEGT. V shed 8 bases, J shed 6 bases, and the junction held 14 bases outside the gene matches. This CDR3 has 16 residues.

The chain uses TRBV28 and TRBJ1-1; D is unclear. This CDR3 contains 14 residues. With 6 bases removed from V and 0 bases from J, the gap between germline ends came to 11 bases. CDR1 MDHEN and CDR2 SYDVKM come from the germline V gene. The CDR3 coding sequence is TGTGCCAGCAGGGGTAGCACCATGAACACTGAAGCTTTCTTT. Translated: CASRGSTMNTEAFF.

This clonotype has only a few counts. The V gene is TRBV24-1, the J gene TRBJ2-3; perhaps D is TRBD1 or TRBD2 (6 bases each). Germline values: CDR1 KGHDR, CDR2 SFDVKD. The V gene lost 7 bases and the J gene lost 2 bases, with 9 bases spanning the gap. CDR3 length: 13 amino acids. The CDR3, as DNA: TGTGCCACCAGACCGGGGGCCACAGATACGCAGTATTTT. The encoded protein is CATRPGATDTQYF.

The V and J genes are TRBV7-9 and TRBJ1-4, with D maybe TRBD1 (6 bases). Germline V gene lookup returns CDR1 SEHNR and CDR2 FQNEAQ (reference sequence). V was trimmed by 6 bases and J by 6 bases, leaving 14 bases between them. The CDR3 length is 14 residues. The chain's CDR3 is CASRGPAGDEKLFF. CDR3 coding DNA: TGTGCCAGCAGGGGTCCGGCAGGGGATGAAAAACTGTTTTTT.

V and J are TRBV15 and TRBJ2-5; D might be TRBD2 (6 bases). Germline V gene data show CDR1 as LNHNV and CDR2 as YYDKDF (reference sequence). This CDR3 has 15 amino acids. Between the trimmed V and J ends, which lost 0 bases and 1 base, there was a span of 9 bases. This chain's CDR3 is CATSRDRRVQETQYF. The CDR3 DNA follows: TGTGCCACCAGCAGAGATCGGAGGGTCCAAGAGACCCAGTACTTC.

This clonotype was detected only a few times. The V gene is TRBV12-3 or TRBV12-4, the J gene TRBJ2-5, with 8 nucleotides matching TRBD1. The last part of the DNA fits TRBJ2-7 better; the J call may be wrong. The CDR3 has 14 amino acids. CDR3 coding DNA: TGTGCCAGCAGTTCGGACAGGGCACCCTACGAGCAGTACTTC. Amino acid sequence: CASSSDRAPYEQYF.

J is TRBJ1-6 and V is TRBV4-3; a weak D match, TRBD1 (6 bases). From germline, CDR1 is LGHNA and CDR2 YSLEER. The CDR3 extends over 16 amino acids. The V end lost 0 bases, the J end lost 7 bases, and 13 bases lay between the germline ends. The CDR3: CASSQDGRQENSPLHF. Written as DNA, the CDR3 is TGCGCCAGCAGCCAAGATGGAAGACAGGAGAATTCACCCCTCCACTTT.

V and J are TRBV12-3 or TRBV12-4 and TRBJ1-2; D is possibly TRBD1 (5 bases). The CDR3 length is 19 residues. Trimming removed 5 bases from V and 8 bases from J, with 33 bases in between. CDR3 DNA sequence: TGTGCCAGCAGTCAAAAAGAAGATAGTCCTGACAGCCCTCCGTGGGGCTACACCTTC. This encodes CASSQKEDSPDSPPWGYTF.

J is TRBJ2-5 and V is TRBV6-1, with TRBD2 identical over 7 bases. The J call may be wrong; the DNA end is better matched by TRBJ2-7. This CDR3 comprises 15 residues. The germline gives CDR1 MNHNS, CDR2 SASEGT. CDR3 sequence (DNA): TGTGCCAGCAGTGAAATACCGGGACTACAGTACGAGCAGTACTTC. Translating it yields CASSEIPGLQYEQYF.

The CDR3 loop is CASSLSPGQGQYEQYF. For the CDR3, the DNA is TGTGCCAGCAGTCTCTCCCCGGGACAGGGACAATACGAGCAGTACTTC. The gene calls are TRBV27 and TRBJ2-5; TRBD1 aligns across 9 bases. The J call could be wrong; TRBJ2-7 is a better fit for the DNA end. This CDR3 is built from 16 residues. Germline assignment: CDR1 MNHEY and CDR2 SMNVEV (reference sequence).

The chain employs TRBV14 and TRBJ2-3; 7 positions match TRBD1. The CDR3 covers 14 residues. After removal of 2 bases from V and 1 base from J, the junction contained 0 bases not matched to a gene. Germline loops: CDR1 SGHDN, CDR2 FVKESK. The DNA for the CDR3 is TGTGCCAGCAGCCAACAGGGGGGCACAGATACGCAGTATTTT. It is translated as CASSQQGGTDTQYF. Using reference TRBV14 and TRBJ2-3 for the parts outside the CDR3, the full variable domain is EAGVTQFPSHSVIEKGQTVTLRCDPISGHDNLYWYRRVMGKEIKFLLHFVKESKQDESGMPNNRFLAERTGGTYSTLKVQPAELEDSGVYFCASSQQGGTDTQYFGPGTRLTVL.

The J gene is TRBJ2-1, the V gene TRBV11-2; the D gene is possibly TRBD2 (6 bases). The CDR3 runs to 14 residues. V shed 7 bases and J shed 8 bases, with 18 bases lying between them. Germline CDR1 SGHAT, CDR2 FQNNGV. In DNA, the CDR3 is TGTGCCAGCACCTTCAGACTAGTAACGGATGAGCAGTTCTTC. Residues: CASTFRLVTDEQFF.

This clonotype was seen more than once but under ten times. At one boundary the junction diverges from the germline segment, which might be a read error. The chain uses TRBV18 and TRBJ2-4, with a weak D call TRBD1 (7 bases). The germline gives CDR1 KGHSH, CDR2 LQKENI. The CDR3 has 13 residues. The CDR3 here is CASSPGRGDIRYF. CDR3 DNA sequence: TGTGCCAGCTCACCGGGCAGGGGGGACATTCGGTACTTC.

The V call is TRBV4-1, the J call TRBJ2-7; 7 bases are shared with TRBD1. The length of the CDR3 is 14 residues. The junction had 7 bases not matched to a gene; V was cut back by 3 bases and J by 5 bases. CDR1 is MGHRA, CDR2 YSYEKL, per germline. CDR3 nucleotide sequence: TGCGCCAGCAGCCACCAAGCCCAGGGGGACGAGCAGTACTTC. As protein: CASSHQAQGDEQYF.

This clonotype occurred a few times. The V gene is TRBV12-3 or TRBV12-4, the J gene TRBJ2-7; D may be TRBD2 (5 bases). The CDR3 contains 14 residues. V lost 7 bases and J 0 bases, leaving 13 bases between the germline ends. The CDR3 DNA follows: TGTGCCAGCACTCAGGACTTGAGCTCCTACGAGCAGTACTTC. Residues: CASTQDLSSYEQYF.

This clonotype has a single count. The chain joins TRBV2 to TRBJ2-4, with TRBD2 matching 9 bases. With V trimmed by 6 bases and J by 3 bases, 9 bases remained unmatched. From germline, CDR1 is SNHLY and CDR2 FYNNEI. The CDR3 runs to 16 residues. Here the CDR3 DNA reads TGTGCCAGCAGAGAGGGACTAGCTGGGGTCAAAAACATTCAGTACTTC. Amino acids: CASREGLAGVKNIQYF.

This clonotype was seen more than once but under ten times. The chain's CDR3 is CASSERYQETQYF. DNA for the CDR3: TGTGCCAGCAGCGAAAGGTACCAAGAGACCCAGTACTTC. The chain uses TRBV7-9 and TRBJ2-5; D is undetermined. CDR3 length equals 13 residues. V lost 5 bases to trimming and J lost 0 bases, with 7 bases between them. Per the germline V gene, CDR1 is SEHNR and CDR2 is FQNEAQ (reference sequence). The full variable domain, in which reference TRBV7-9 and TRBJ2-5 provide the parts outside the CDR3, is DTGVSQNPRHKITKRGQNVTFRCDPISEHNRLYWYRQTLGQGPEFLTYFQNEAQLEKSRLLSDRFSAERPKGSFSTLEIQRTEQGDSAMYLCASSERYQETQYFGPGTRLLVL.

This clonotype has at least ten counts. The chain joins TRBV18 to TRBJ2-5; the D gene is possibly TRBD1 (5 bases). This CDR3 region has 14 residues. V gave up 3 bases and J gave up 5 bases, with 13 bases separating them. CDR1 is KGHSH, CDR2 LQKENI, per germline. Here the CDR3 reads CASSPPTGKETQYF. The CDR3 DNA reads TGTGCCAGCTCACCGCCAACAGGCAAGGAGACCCAGTACTTC. Complete variable domain (other parts from reference TRBV18 and TRBJ2-5): NAGVMQNPRHLVRRRGQEARLRCSPMKGHSHVYWYRQLPEEGLKFMVYLQKENIIDESGMPKERFSAEFPKEGPSILRIQQVVRGDSAAYFCASSPPTGKETQYFGPGTRLLVL.

There are a few counts of this clonotype. This chain joins TRBV7-6 and TRBJ2-2; no firm D call. Germline-derived CDR1 and CDR2 are SGHVS and FNYEAQ. The CDR3 consists of 15 residues. The V gene lost 1 base and the J gene lost 4 bases, with 10 bases spanning the gap. CDR3 amino acids: CASSLEGLGTGELFF. CDR3 bases: TGTGCCAGCAGCTTAGAGGGATTGGGCACCGGGGAGCTGTTTTTT. The full variable domain, completed using reference TRBV7-6 and TRBJ2-2, is GAGVSQSPRYKVTKRGQDVALRCDPISGHVSLYWYRQALGQGPEFLTYFNYEAQQDKSGLPNDRFSAERPEGSISTLTIQRTEQRDSAMYRCASSLEGLGTGELFFGEGSRLTVL.

V is TRBV28 and J is TRBJ2-5; TRBD1 agrees at 10 bases. CDR1 and CDR2 from the germline V gene are MDHEN and SYDVKM. V was clipped by 5 bases and J by 13 bases; unmatched bases: 16. The CDR3 consists of 15 residues. The CDR3 is CASSPGTGAARGWYF. CDR3 DNA sequence: TGTGCCAGCAGTCCGGGGACAGGGGCTGCTAGGGGGTGGTACTTC.

A few counts support this clonotype. This chain joins TRBV5-5 and TRBJ2-3; 7 bases agree with TRBD2. There are 19 residues in the CDR3. Per germline, CDR1 SGHKS and CDR2 YYEKEE (reference sequence). V shed 4 bases and J 0 bases; nucleotides not matched to a gene: 17. The CDR3 spells CASSLETLRGGPSTDTQYF. The CDR3, as DNA: TGTGCCAGCAGCCTCGAAACCCTCCGCGGGGGACCTAGCACAGATACGCAGTATTTT.